These 19 T cell receptor beta chains were sequenced from one sample in a study of memory CD4+ T cells and cytomegalovirus serostatus. Single viable CD3+CD4+CD8-CD45RO+ cells were sorted as the memory CD4+ T cells. Some clones are missing from TCRdb's copy, which holds only in-frame ones; the method was immunoSEQ multiplex PCR. Of about 60,000 clones listed, around 81% are singletons. Sequencing input: memory CD4+ T cells from blood. The receptors originated from an adult in good health and CMV-seronegative. Some clones in this sample may be carry-over from other donors' samples.

The V and J genes are TRBV7-9 and TRBJ2-1, with D perhaps TRBD2 (5 bases). Deletions cut 8 bases from V and 1 base from J, with 27 bases between. This CDR3 contains 19 residues. CDR1 is SEHNR, CDR2 FQNEAQ, per germline (reference sequence). The CDR3 spells CASYPSIRGAVRSYNEQFF. The CDR3 DNA follows: TGTGCCAGCTACCCTAGTATCCGGGGAGCGGTTAGGTCCTACAATGAGCAGTTCTTC. Full variable domain (outside the CDR3, taken from reference TRBV7-9 and TRBJ2-1): DTGVSQNPRHKITKRGQNVTFRCDPISEHNRLYWYRQTLGQGPEFLTYFQNEAQLEKSRLLSDRFSAERPKGSFSTLEIQRTEQGDSAMYLCASYPSIRGAVRSYNEQFFGPGTRLTVL.

V usage is TRBV30 and J usage is TRBJ1-4, with D uncertain. CDR3 length equals 17 residues. Germline V gene lookup returns CDR1 GTSNPN and CDR2 SVGIG (reference sequence). The ends were cut back, 2 bases at V and 0 bases at J, with 16 bases in the middle. The CDR3 nucleotides are TGTGCCTGGAGTCGCGGACCCCTGAAACCAACTAATGAAAAACTGTTTTTT. It specifies CAWSRGPLKPTNEKLFF.

The V and J genes are TRBV5-6 and TRBJ2-3; D remains unclear. The germline gives CDR1 SGHDT, CDR2 YYEEEE. This CDR3 spans 14 amino acids. Trimming left V 3 bases short and J 10 bases short, with 18 bases between. CDR3 in DNA: TGTGCCAGCAGCTCCCGAGAAACGGGTACTGCGCAGTATTTT. Translating it yields CASSSRETGTAQYF.

The chain links TRBV6-4 to TRBJ2-3; TRBD1 agrees at 10 bases. The CDR3 contains 15 residues. CDR1 and CDR2 (germline): MRHNA, SNTAGT. Trimming removed 2 bases from V and 6 bases from J; junction bases left unmatched: 5. As DNA, the CDR3 is TGTGCCAGCAGTGACGGCGGACAGGGGGGTGATACGCAGTATTTT. This sequence encodes CASSDGGQGGDTQYF.

This clone came up once. This sample includes further DNA sequences coding for the same CDR3. J is TRBJ1-1 and V is TRBV30; D unclear. From germline, CDR1 is GTSNPN and CDR2 SVGIG (reference sequence). Trimming took off 2 bases at V and 2 bases at J, with 12 bases between the two ends. The CDR3 has 14 amino acids. The CDR3 protein is CAWSRIGLNTEAFF. CDR3 DNA: TGTGCCTGGAGTCGGATAGGTTTAAACACTGAAGCTTTCTTT.

The chain couples TRBV5-1 to TRBJ2-2; D remains ambiguous. Trimming took off 0 bases at V and 4 bases at J, with 7 bases between the two ends. This CDR3 is 14 amino acids long. CDR1 SGHRS and CDR2 YFSETQ come from the germline V gene. CDR3 bases: TGCGCCAGCAGCTTGGAAGTTGGCACCGGGGAGCTGTTTTTT. Amino acids: CASSLEVGTGELFF.

This clone was counted a single time. The chain has TRBV18 and TRBJ1-2; D possibly corresponds to TRBD1 (5 bases). From germline, CDR1 is KGHSH and CDR2 LQKENI. This CDR3 spans 14 amino acids. Trimming took off 2 bases at V and 3 bases at J, with 10 bases between the two ends. The CDR3 DNA follows: TGTGCCAGCTCACCATCGGGCAGGGACTATGGCTACACCTTC. This sequence encodes CASSPSGRDYGYTF.

This clone was picked up one time. This chain links TRBV7-2 with TRBJ1-5; D call uncertain. CDR3 length equals 15 residues. Germline V gene data show CDR1 as SGHTA and CDR2 as FQGNSA. V gave up 8 bases and J gave up 3 bases, with 17 bases separating them. The CDR3, as DNA: TGTGCCAGCTCAGAGAGAGGACTGGACAATCAGCCCCAGCATTTT. Translated: CASSERGLDNQPQHF.

This sequence joins TRBV19 and TRBJ1-5; tentative D call: TRBD1 (6 bases). CDR1 is LNHDA, CDR2 SQIVND, per germline (reference sequence). This CDR3 contains 12 residues. The V and J ends lost 9 bases and 0 bases respectively, with 6 bases between them. CDR3 sequence (DNA): TGTGCCAGCAGGGGTAGCAATCAGCCCCAGCATTTT. Translating gives CASRGSNQPQHF.

This rearrangement joins TRBV28 to TRBJ2-1; TRBD2 matches at 15 bases. Looked up from germline, CDR1 is MDHEN and CDR2 is SYDVKM. Unmatched junction bases numbered 4, after V lost 2 bases and J lost 2 bases. CDR3 length: 18 residues. CDR3: CASSLGLAGGRAYNEQFF. CDR3 DNA sequence: TGTGCCAGCAGTTTAGGACTAGCGGGAGGGCGGGCCTACAATGAGCAGTTCTTC.

The chain combines TRBV18 with TRBJ2-7; 11 bases agree with TRBD1. CDR1 is KGHSH and CDR2 is LQKENI in the germline V gene. V lost 2 bases and J lost 2; bases outside the gene matches: 11. The CDR3 runs 18 residues. The CDR3 DNA sequence: TGTGCCAGCTCACCATCTCTTCATGGACAGGGGGCCCCCTACGAGCAGTACTTC. Amino acid sequence: CASSPSLHGQGAPYEQYF.

This clone was counted once. The rearrangement uses TRBV27 and TRBJ2-5; tentatively, D is TRBD2 (6 bases). Trimming took 6 bases from V and 5 from J, leaving 19 bases between them. The CDR3 totals 15 residues. Germline CDR1 reads MNHEY; CDR2 reads SMNVEV (reference sequence). The CDR3 coding sequence is TGTGCCAGCAGCGGGAGTTGGTCCGGTACGGAGACCCAGTACTTC. Protein: CASSGSWSGTETQYF.

This rearrangement joins TRBV4-3 to TRBJ2-1, with D perhaps TRBD2 (6 bases). This CDR3 has 15 residues. V lost 4 bases, J lost 1 base, and 11 bases lay in between. The germline CDR1 and CDR2 sequences are LGHNA and YSLEER. CDR3 loop: CASSLNGGSYNEQFF. Written as DNA, the CDR3 is TGCGCCAGCAGCCTCAACGGGGGATCCTACAATGAGCAGTTCTTC.

The rearrangement uses TRBV7-6 and TRBJ1-1; TRBD1 might be the D (6 bases). The germline gives CDR1 SGHVS, CDR2 FNYEAQ. This CDR3 contains 13 residues. V shed 5 bases and J shed 1 base, with 8 bases lying between them. DNA for the CDR3: TGTGCCAGCAGCATGGGACAGAACACTGAAGCTTTCTTT. It translates to CASSMGQNTEAFF. The variable domain in full, with the rest retrieved from reference TRBV7-6 and TRBJ1-1, is GAGVSQSPRYKVTKRGQDVALRCDPISGHVSLYWYRQALGQGPEFLTYFNYEAQQDKSGLPNDRFSAERPEGSISTLTIQRTEQRDSAMYRCASSMGQNTEAFFGQGTRLTVV.

This clone was observed a single time. The chain couples TRBV14 to TRBJ2-7, with no clear D. The V and J ends lost 2 bases and 2 bases respectively, with 7 bases between them. Germline loops: CDR1 SGHDN, CDR2 FVKESK. The CDR3 has 13 amino acids. DNA of the CDR3: TGTGCCAGCAGCCAACCGGCAACCTACGAGCAGTACTTC. Its protein product is CASSQPATYEQYF.

This chain uses TRBV7-2 with TRBJ1-2, with D perhaps TRBD1 (5 bases). The CDR3 spans 15 residues. In germline, CDR1 is SGHTA, CDR2 FQGNSA. Trimming pared 0 bases from V and 0 bases from J, leaving 8 bases between. DNA of the CDR3: TGTGCCAGCAGCTTAGCCCCGGGACCTAACTATGGCTACACCTTC. Translating gives CASSLAPGPNYGYTF.

The rearrangement links TRBV30 to TRBJ1-5; D possibly corresponds to TRBD1 (5 bases). The CDR3 totals 13 residues. Germline V CDR1 and CDR2: GTSNPN, SVGIG (reference sequence). V was cut by 0 bases and J by 3 bases, with 6 bases left in between. CDR3 loop: CAWSVQDNQPQHF. In nucleotides, the CDR3 is TGTGCCTGGAGTGTACAGGACAATCAGCCCCAGCATTTT.

This chain links TRBV30 with TRBJ2-5; D may correspond to TRBD1 or TRBD2 (6 bases each). Trimming left V 2 bases short and J 7 bases short, with 23 bases between. CDR1 and CDR2 (germline): GTSNPN, SVGIG (reference sequence). This CDR3 has 16 amino acids. The CDR3 DNA reads as TGTGCCTGGAGTATAACCGGGAGTCCCCGGGGGCTGACCCAGTACTTC. Encoded protein: CAWSITGSPRGLTQYF.

This clone was picked up a small number of times. V usage is TRBV18 and J usage is TRBJ1-1, with D perhaps matching TRBD1 (6 bases). Per the germline V gene, CDR1 is KGHSH and CDR2 is LQKENI. CDR3 length: 13 residues. V shed 6 bases and J shed 6 bases, with 14 bases lying between them. CDR3 sequence reads: CASSPRDISEAFF. CDR3 coding DNA: TGTGCCAGCTCTCCCCGGGACATCTCTGAAGCTTTCTTT.